A single sample gave rise to the 27 T cell receptor beta chains below, sequenced in a study of Ad26.COV2.S vaccination and SARS-CoV-2 variants. Noted treatment: approximately 18 received Ad26.COV2.S at low or high dose, single or two shots; roughly 5 received placebo; per-sample allocation not given. Day 63 after the first vaccine or placebo injection was the time point for sampling. Assay: immunoSEQ multiplex PCR; the TCRdb copy retains only in-frame clones and omits some. The sample consists of about 250,000 clones, around 88% of them appearing once. This specimen was peripheral blood, taken in a trial of Ad26.COV2.S vaccine versus placebo. The source of these receptors is a person aged 18-65 years who received the Ad26.COV2.S COVID-19 vaccine or a placebo.

The chain couples TRBV7-9 to TRBJ2-5, with TRBD1 as a possible D gene (5 bases). V lost 9 bases, J lost 2 bases, and 16 bases lay in between. The germline CDR1 and CDR2 sequences are SEHNR and FQNEAQ (reference sequence). The CDR3 sequence is 14 residues long. The CDR3 protein is CASTLGVRQETQYF. CDR3 DNA sequence: TGTGCCAGTACCCTAGGGGTAAGGCAAGAGACCCAGTACTTC.

This sequence joins TRBV19 and TRBJ1-5; 10 nucleotides align to TRBD1. CDR3 length equals 17 residues. The germline gives CDR1 LNHDA, CDR2 SQIVND (reference sequence). The trim removed 3 bases at V and 6 bases at J, leaving 11 bases unmatched. The DNA of the CDR3 is TGTGCCAGTAGTATTTTCGTTCGGACAGGGGGGGGTCAGCCCCAGCATTTT. Translating it yields CASSIFVRTGGGQPQHF.

This clone was counted only a few times. The V gene is TRBV7-9, the J gene TRBJ2-5; TRBD1 matches at 10 bases. V shed 5 bases, J shed 3 bases, and the junction held 9 bases outside the gene matches. CDR3 size: 16 residues. CDR1 and CDR2 from the germline V gene are SEHNR and FQNEAQ (reference sequence). CDR3 bases: TGTGCCAGCAGCCAGCAGGGACAGGGGATTAAAGAGACCCAGTACTTC. Protein sequence: CASSQQGQGIKETQYF.

This clone has just a few counts. The chain joins TRBV9 to TRBJ2-3; 7 bases map to TRBD2. This CDR3 region has 15 residues. Germline-derived CDR1 and CDR2 are SGDLS and YYNGEE. V shed 6 bases, J shed 2 bases, and the junction held 9 bases outside the gene matches. This CDR3 is CASTAGPTNTDTQYF. CDR3 nucleotide sequence: TGTGCCAGCACAGCGGGGCCTACAAACACAGATACGCAGTATTTT. Based on the CDR3 plus reference TRBV9 and TRBJ2-3, the full variable domain is DSGVTQTPKHLITATGQRVTLRCSPRSGDLSVYWYQQSLDQGLQFLIQYYNGEERAKGNILERFSAQQFPDLHSELNLSSLELGDSALYFCASTAGPTNTDTQYFGPGTRLTVL.

This chain connects TRBV11-3 to TRBJ2-5, with no clear D. The CDR3 is made up of 14 amino acids. Trimming took 5 bases from V and 5 from J, leaving 15 bases between them. Germline V gene sequence: CDR1 SGHNT, CDR2 YENEEA. Here the CDR3 reads CASSLRSTGETQYF. As DNA, the CDR3 is TGTGCCAGCAGCCTCCGGAGTACCGGGGAGACCCAGTACTTC. The full variable domain, rest sourced from reference TRBV11-3 and TRBJ2-5, is EAGVVQSPRYKIIEKKQPVAFWCNPISGHNTLYWYLQNLGQGPELLIRYENEEAVDDSQLPKDRFSAERLKGVDSTLKIQPAELGDSAVYLCASSLRSTGETQYFGPGTRLLVL.

This clone was detected a few times. The J gene is TRBJ1-5, the V gene TRBV7-9; 8 bases are a match to TRBD1. Per germline, CDR1 SEHNR and CDR2 FQNEAQ (reference sequence). Trimming at V came to 5 bases and at J to 5 bases, leaving 5 bases not matched to a gene. The CDR3 has 14 amino acids. The CDR3 loop is CASSRTGPDQPQHF. CDR3 sequence (DNA): TGTGCCAGCAGCAGGACAGGGCCTGATCAGCCCCAGCATTTT.

The V gene is TRBV7-9, the J gene TRBJ1-4; 8 bases agree with TRBD1. Germline CDR1 and CDR2: SEHNR and FQNEAQ (reference sequence). This CDR3 region has 14 residues. J gave up 7 bases and V 6 bases, and 7 bases lay outside the gene matches. CDR3 DNA sequence: TGTGCCAGCAGTTCCAGGGGGCGCGGTGAAAAACTGTTTTTT. It is translated as CASSSRGRGEKLFF.

The rearrangement joins TRBV30 to TRBJ1-5; D might be TRBD1 (5 bases). Germline lookup yields CDR1 GTSNPN and CDR2 SVGIG (reference sequence). V lost 2 bases, J lost 2 bases, and 7 bases lay in between. This CDR3 region has 13 residues. The CDR3 DNA is TGTGCCTGGAGTCAGGGACGCAATCAGCCCCAGCATTTT. Translation gives CAWSQGRNQPQHF.

The genes are TRBV6-6 and TRBJ2-5, with D maybe TRBD2 (6 bases). The length of the CDR3 is 12 residues. Germline V gene sequence: CDR1 MNHNY, CDR2 SVGAGI (reference sequence). The V end lost 7 bases, the J end lost 5 bases, and 11 bases lay between the germline ends. Here the CDR3 reads CASMGGSETQYF. The DNA for the CDR3 is TGTGCCAGCATGGGGGGATCGGAGACCCAGTACTTC.

The rearrangement uses TRBV3-1 (or the pseudogene TRBV3-2) and TRBJ2-7; TRBD1 matches at 7 bases. This CDR3 contains 13 residues. The ends lost 1 base at V and 5 bases at J; junction bases unmatched: 2. In germline, CDR1 is LGHDT, CDR2 YNNKEL (reference sequence). The CDR3: CASSQGQGHEQYF. The CDR3 bases are TGTGCCAGCAGCCAAGGACAGGGCCACGAGCAGTACTTC.

This sequence joins TRBV5-4 and TRBJ2-1, with 8 nucleotides matching TRBD1. From germline, CDR1 is SGHNT and CDR2 YYREEE (reference sequence). The CDR3 runs 12 residues. V dropped 4 bases and J dropped 10; count of bases not matched to a gene: 4. The CDR3 region is CASSPGQAEQFF. CDR3 DNA: TGTGCCAGCAGCCCGGGACAGGCAGAGCAGTTCTTC.

The rearrangement joins TRBV6-5 to TRBJ2-7; D is perhaps TRBD1 (5 bases). Trimming took 6 bases from V and 0 from J, leaving 12 bases between them. The length of the CDR3 is 14 residues. Germline V lookup: CDR1 MNHEY, CDR2 SVGAGI. The CDR3 loop is CASRLQESSYEQYV. The CDR3 nucleotides read TGTGCCAGCAGGCTACAGGAAAGCTCCTACGAGCAGTACGTC.

The rearrangement links TRBV7-9 to TRBJ1-3; TRBD1 is a possible D gene (5 bases). Germline V gene data show CDR1 as SEHNR and CDR2 as FQNEAQ (reference sequence). The CDR3 has 14 amino acids. The V end was cut by 6 bases, the J end by 4 bases, with 13 bases between. CDR3 in amino acids: CASRNQGFGNTIYF. CDR3 coding DNA: TGTGCCAGCAGGAATCAGGGTTTCGGAAACACCATATATTTT.

The chain combines TRBV7-2 with TRBJ2-4; TRBD1 matches at 10 bases. Germline CDR1 is SGHTA and CDR2 is FQGNSA. This CDR3 has 15 amino acids. With 4 bases clipped from V and 8 bases from J, the junction kept 8 bases outside the gene matches. The CDR3 bases are TGTGCCAGCAGCTCCAAGGACAGGGGGGTGGACATTCAGTACTTC. Translating it yields CASSSKDRGVDIQYF.

This rearrangement joins TRBV5-1 to TRBJ1-2; no clear D gene. The CDR3 is made up of 14 amino acids. The ends were cut back, 0 bases at V and 8 bases at J, with 14 bases in the middle. Germline CDR1 reads SGHRS; CDR2 reads YFSETQ. The CDR3 spells CASSLEWGAKGYTF. CDR3 bases: TGCGCCAGCAGCTTGGAGTGGGGAGCGAAGGGCTACACCTTC.

The sample holds one count of this clone. This chain links TRBV5-1 with TRBJ1-1, with D maybe TRBD1 (6 bases). V lost 4 bases and J 1 base, leaving 14 bases between the germline ends. From germline, CDR1 is SGHRS and CDR2 YFSETQ. CDR3 length: 15 amino acids. CDR3: CASSTQDSKNTEAFF. The CDR3 DNA is TGCGCCAGCAGCACACAGGACAGCAAGAACACTGAAGCTTTCTTT. The variable domain in full, with the rest retrieved from reference TRBV5-1 and TRBJ1-1, is KAGVTQTPRYLIKTRGQQVTLSCSPISGHRSVSWYQQTPGQGLQFLFEYFSETQRNKGNFPGRFSGRQFSNSRSEMNVSTLELGDSALYLCASSTQDSKNTEAFFGQGTRLTVV.

V gene TRBV19 combines with J gene TRBJ1-4, with D tentatively TRBD1 (5 bases). From germline, CDR1 is LNHDA and CDR2 SQIVND (reference sequence). The V end lost 7 bases, the J end lost 0 bases, and 6 bases lay between the germline ends. The CDR3 runs 13 residues. The CDR3 nucleotides read TGTGCCAGTACGGGGGCAACTAATGAAAAACTGTTTTTT. As protein: CASTGATNEKLFF.

The CDR3 here is CATSPTGNTEAFF. CDR3 in DNA: TGTGCCACCTCTCCGACAGGAAACACTGAAGCTTTCTTT. The chain links TRBV10-3 to TRBJ1-1, with D perhaps matching TRBD1 (6 bases). Per the germline V gene, CDR1 is ENHRY and CDR2 is SYGVKD. V was pared by 10 bases and J by 2 bases, with 14 bases between. The CDR3 is 13 residues long.

The chain carries TRBV4-2 and TRBJ2-2; D not resolved. V was shortened by 4 bases and J by 6 bases, with 24 bases between the two germline ends. The CDR3 is 18 residues long. CDR1 is LGHNA, CDR2 YNFKEQ, per germline. The DNA for the CDR3 is TGTGCCAGCAGCCCGCGACTGTCTACCGACCGAAACGCCGGGGAGCTGTTTTTT. Protein sequence: CASSPRLSTDRNAGELFF.

J is TRBJ2-7 and V is TRBV11-2; weak D call: TRBD1 (5 bases). The V gene lost 2 bases and the J gene lost 2 bases, with 10 bases spanning the gap. The CDR3 spans 14 residues. Germline CDR1 and CDR2: SGHAT and FQNNGV. This chain's CDR3 is CASSLRGPAYEQYF. CDR3 sequence (DNA): TGTGCCAGCAGCTTAAGGGGTCCCGCCTACGAGCAGTACTTC.

The chain links TRBV4-1 to TRBJ1-4, with a possible D match to TRBD1 (5 bases). The CDR3 extends over 16 amino acids. The germline V gene has CDR1 MGHRA and CDR2 YSYEKL. The V end lost 6 bases, the J end lost 10 bases, and 24 bases lay between the germline ends. CDR3 sequence: CASSSGAGSGVSKLFF. The DNA of the CDR3 is TGCGCCAGCAGTTCCGGGGCTGGAAGTGGGGTGTCAAAACTGTTTTTT.

This clone has just a few counts. The CDR3 bases are TGTGCCAGCACCAGAAACAGGGGAGCAAACACTGAAGCTTTCTTT. Its protein product is CASTRNRGANTEAFF. The chain couples TRBV6-5 to TRBJ1-1, with TRBD1 identical over 7 bases. Trimming removed 7 bases from V and 2 bases from J; junction bases left unmatched: 10. This CDR3 is 15 amino acids long. Germline V CDR1 and CDR2: MNHEY, SVGAGI.

The rearrangement links TRBV5-4 to TRBJ1-2; D is undetermined. Germline loops: CDR1 SGHNT, CDR2 YYREEE (reference sequence). The CDR3 runs 14 residues. Trimming removed 6 bases from V and 3 bases from J, with 15 bases in between. Here the CDR3 reads CASTLGRGDYGYTF. DNA of the CDR3: TGTGCCAGCACCCTCGGTCGGGGTGACTATGGCTACACCTTC.

This chain connects TRBV19 to TRBJ1-1; no clear D gene. CDR1 is LNHDA, CDR2 SQIVND, per germline (reference sequence). The ends were cut back, 4 bases at V and 6 bases at J, with 6 bases in the middle. The CDR3 totals 11 residues. In DNA form, the CDR3 reads TGTGCCAGTAGTAATACAGCTGAAGCTTTCTTT. Translating gives CASSNTAEAFF.

The rearrangement joins TRBV4-1 to TRBJ2-1, with TRBD2 as a possible D gene (5 bases). This CDR3 is 15 amino acids long. Germline CDR1 and CDR2: MGHRA and YSYEKL. V dropped 4 bases and J dropped 4 bases, with 14 bases sitting between them. In DNA, the CDR3 is TGCGCCAGCAGCCTACACGGGGAAATGTACAATGAGCAGTTCTTC. Its protein is CASSLHGEMYNEQFF.

The V gene is TRBV7-3, the J gene TRBJ2-1; maybe TRBD2 (5 bases). CDR3 length equals 16 residues. Germline V lookup: CDR1 SGHTA, CDR2 FQGTGA. V dropped 2 bases and J dropped 6 bases, with 17 bases sitting between them. CDR3 amino acids: CASSLGRVEVPNEQFF. The CDR3 DNA is TGTGCCAGCAGCTTAGGTCGGGTGGAGGTCCCCAATGAGCAGTTCTTC.

V usage is TRBV5-1 and J usage is TRBJ1-5, with 9 bases fitting TRBD1. V was pared by 4 bases and J by 7 bases, with 9 bases of the junction left unmatched. The CDR3 consists of 15 residues. Per germline, CDR1 SGHRS and CDR2 YFSETQ. The CDR3 region has the DNA TGCGCCAGCAGCCCGGACGGGACAGGGATACAGCCCCAGCATTTT. Translated, it gives CASSPDGTGIQPQHF.